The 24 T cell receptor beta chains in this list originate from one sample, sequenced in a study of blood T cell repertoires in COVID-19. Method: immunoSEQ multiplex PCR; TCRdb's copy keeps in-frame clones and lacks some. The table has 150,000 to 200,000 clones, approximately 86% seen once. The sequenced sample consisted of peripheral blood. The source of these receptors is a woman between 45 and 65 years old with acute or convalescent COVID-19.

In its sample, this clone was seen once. The CDR3 DNA is TGTGCCAGCAGCTTAGCTGGGGACTACGTTCCGCAGTATTTT. Its protein is CASSLAGDYVPQYF. The V call is TRBV11-3, the J call TRBJ2-3, with 7 bases identical to TRBD2. The CDR3 contains 14 residues. Germline trimming cut 1 base from V and 10 bases from J; bases unmatched to any gene: 8. Germline CDR1 SGHNT, CDR2 YENEEA. The full variable domain, its missing parts supplied by reference TRBV11-3 and TRBJ2-3, is EAGVVQSPRYKIIEKKQPVAFWCNPISGHNTLYWYLQNLGQGPELLIRYENEEAVDDSQLPKDRFSAERLKGVDSTLKIQPAELGDSAVYLCASSLAGDYVPQYFGPGTRLTVL.

In nucleotides, the CDR3 is TGTGCCAGCATCCCCCGGGACAGGGGGCTTTATACTGAAGCTTTCTTT. It codes for CASIPRDRGLYTEAFF. This sequence joins TRBV6-2 or TRBV6-3 and TRBJ1-1; 12 nucleotides agree with TRBD1. Germline CDR1 and CDR2: MNHEY and SVGEGT. V was clipped by 7 bases and J by 5 bases; unmatched bases: 11. The CDR3 runs 16 residues.

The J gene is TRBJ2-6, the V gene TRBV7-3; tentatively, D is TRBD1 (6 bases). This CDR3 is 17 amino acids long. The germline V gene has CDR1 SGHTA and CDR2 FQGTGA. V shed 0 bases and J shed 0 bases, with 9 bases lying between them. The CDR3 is CASSLTGTNSGANVLTF. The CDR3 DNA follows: TGTGCCAGCAGCTTAACCGGGACAAACTCTGGGGCCAACGTCCTGACTTTC. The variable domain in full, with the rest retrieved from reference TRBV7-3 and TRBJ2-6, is GAGVSQTPSNKVTEKGKYVELRCDPISGHTALYWYRQSLGQGPEFLIYFQGTGAADDSGLPNDRFFAVRPEGSVSTLKIQRTERGDSAVYLCASSLTGTNSGANVLTFGAGSRLTVL.

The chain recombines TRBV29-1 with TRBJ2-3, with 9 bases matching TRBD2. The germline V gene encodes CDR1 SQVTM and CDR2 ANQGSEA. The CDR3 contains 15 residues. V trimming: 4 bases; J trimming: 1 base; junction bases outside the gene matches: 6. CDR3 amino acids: CSVGASGDGTDTQYF. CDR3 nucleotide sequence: TGCAGCGTTGGGGCTAGCGGGGATGGCACAGATACGCAGTATTTT.

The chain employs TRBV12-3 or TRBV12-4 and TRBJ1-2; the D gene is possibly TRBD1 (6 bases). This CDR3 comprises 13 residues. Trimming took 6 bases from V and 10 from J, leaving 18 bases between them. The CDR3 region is CASRLDSSYDYTF. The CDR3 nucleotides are TGTGCCAGCAGACTGGACAGTTCCTACGACTACACCTTC.

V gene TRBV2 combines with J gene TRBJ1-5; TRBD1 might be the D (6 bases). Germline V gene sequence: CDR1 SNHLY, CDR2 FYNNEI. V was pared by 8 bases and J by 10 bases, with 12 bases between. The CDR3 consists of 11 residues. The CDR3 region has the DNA TGTGCCAGCGGGGGCTTGGTTCCCCAGCATTTT. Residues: CASGGLVPQHF.

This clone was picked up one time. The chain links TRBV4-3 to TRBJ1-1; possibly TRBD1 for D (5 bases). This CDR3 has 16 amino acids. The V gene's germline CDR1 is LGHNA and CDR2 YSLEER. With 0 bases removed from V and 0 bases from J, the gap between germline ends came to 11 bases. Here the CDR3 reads CASSQDQGSMNTEAFF. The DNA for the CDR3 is TGCGCCAGCAGCCAAGATCAGGGCTCCATGAACACTGAAGCTTTCTTT.

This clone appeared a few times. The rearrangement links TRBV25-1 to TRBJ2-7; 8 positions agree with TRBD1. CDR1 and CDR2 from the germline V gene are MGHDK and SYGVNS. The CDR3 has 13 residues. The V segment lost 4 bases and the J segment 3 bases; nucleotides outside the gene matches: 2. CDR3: CASSVTGVYEQYF. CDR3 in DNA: TGTGCCAGCAGTGTGACAGGGGTCTACGAGCAGTACTTC.

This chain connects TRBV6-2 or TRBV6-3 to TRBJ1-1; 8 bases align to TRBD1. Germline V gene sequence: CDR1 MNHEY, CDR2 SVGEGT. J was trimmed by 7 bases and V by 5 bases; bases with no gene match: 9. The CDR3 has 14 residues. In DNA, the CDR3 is TGTGCCAGCAGTCCCGGACAGGGATTGGGTGAAGCTTTCTTT. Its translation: CASSPGQGLGEAFF.

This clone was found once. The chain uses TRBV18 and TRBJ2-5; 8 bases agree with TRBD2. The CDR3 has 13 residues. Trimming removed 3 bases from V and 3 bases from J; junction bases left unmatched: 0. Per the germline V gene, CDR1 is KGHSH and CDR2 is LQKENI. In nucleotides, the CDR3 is TGTGCCAGCTCACCTAGCGGGAAAGAGACCCAGTACTTC. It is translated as CASSPSGKETQYF.

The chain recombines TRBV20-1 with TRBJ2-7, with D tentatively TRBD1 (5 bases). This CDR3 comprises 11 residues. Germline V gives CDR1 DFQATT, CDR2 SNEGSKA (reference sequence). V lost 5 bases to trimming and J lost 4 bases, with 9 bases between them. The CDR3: CSALGAYEQYF. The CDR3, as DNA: TGCAGTGCTCTAGGGGCTTACGAGCAGTACTTC.

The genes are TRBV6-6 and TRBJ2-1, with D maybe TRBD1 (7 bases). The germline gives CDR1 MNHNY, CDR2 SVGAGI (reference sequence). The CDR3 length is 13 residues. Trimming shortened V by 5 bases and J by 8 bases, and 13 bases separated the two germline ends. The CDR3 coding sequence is TGTGCCAGCAGTCCCACAGGGGAGGATGAGCAGTTCTTC. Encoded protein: CASSPTGEDEQFF.

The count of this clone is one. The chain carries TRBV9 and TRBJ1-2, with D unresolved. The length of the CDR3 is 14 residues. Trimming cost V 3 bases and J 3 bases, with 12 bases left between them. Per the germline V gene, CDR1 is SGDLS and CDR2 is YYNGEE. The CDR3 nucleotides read TGTGCCAGCAGCGCCCCAGCGACTTACTATGGCTACACCTTC. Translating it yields CASSAPATYYGYTF.

The CDR3 DNA reads TGCGCCAGCAGCCAAGGGATGGGACTAGCGGGATACGTGAATGAGCAGTTCTTC. This encodes CASSQGMGLAGYVNEQFF. The chain carries TRBV4-3 and TRBJ2-1, with 13 bases lining up with TRBD2. The CDR3 is 18 residues long. J lost 7 bases, V lost 1 base, and 10 bases had no gene match. CDR1 is LGHNA, CDR2 YSLEER, per germline.

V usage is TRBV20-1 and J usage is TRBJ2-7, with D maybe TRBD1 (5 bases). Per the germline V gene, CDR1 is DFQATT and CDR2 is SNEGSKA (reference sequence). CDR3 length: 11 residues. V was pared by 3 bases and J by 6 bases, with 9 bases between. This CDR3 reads CSASSGSEQYF. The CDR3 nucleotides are TGCAGTGCTAGTTCAGGGTCCGAGCAGTACTTC.

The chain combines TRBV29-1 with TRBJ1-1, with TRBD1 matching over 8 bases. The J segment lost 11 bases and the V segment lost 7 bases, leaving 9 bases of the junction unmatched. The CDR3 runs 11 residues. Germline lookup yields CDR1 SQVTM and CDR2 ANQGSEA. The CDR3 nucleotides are TGCAGCGACGACAGGGGACCTTTGGCTTTCTTT. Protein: CSDDRGPLAFF.

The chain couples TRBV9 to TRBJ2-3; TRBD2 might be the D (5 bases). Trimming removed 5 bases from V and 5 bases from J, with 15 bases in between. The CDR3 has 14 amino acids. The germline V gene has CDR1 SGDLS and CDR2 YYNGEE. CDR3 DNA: TGTGCCAGCAGTATCACATACGGGGAAGATACGCAGTATTTT. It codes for CASSITYGEDTQYF.

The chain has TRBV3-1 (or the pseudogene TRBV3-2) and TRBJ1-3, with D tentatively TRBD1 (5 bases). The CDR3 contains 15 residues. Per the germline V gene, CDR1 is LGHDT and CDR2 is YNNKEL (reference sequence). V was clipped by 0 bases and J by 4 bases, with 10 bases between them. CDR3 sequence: CASSQDLGVGNTIYF. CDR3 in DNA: TGTGCCAGCAGCCAAGATTTAGGGGTGGGAAACACCATATATTTT.

The CDR3 loop is CSVANVRGPPTGANVLTF. The CDR3 bases are TGCAGCGTTGCCAACGTCAGGGGGCCTCCCACTGGGGCCAACGTCCTGACTTTC. J is TRBJ2-6 and V is TRBV29-1; 8 bases fit TRBD1. With V trimmed by 4 bases and J by 2 bases, 13 bases remained unmatched. CDR1 and CDR2 from the germline V gene are SQVTM and ANQGSEA. The CDR3 is made up of 18 amino acids.

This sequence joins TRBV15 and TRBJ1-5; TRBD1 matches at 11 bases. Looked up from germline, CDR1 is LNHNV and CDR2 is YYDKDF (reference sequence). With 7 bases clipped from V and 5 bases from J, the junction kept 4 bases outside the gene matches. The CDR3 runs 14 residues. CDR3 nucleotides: TGTGCCACCAAGGGACAGGGGGGTCATCAGCCCCAGCATTTT. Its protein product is CATKGQGGHQPQHF.

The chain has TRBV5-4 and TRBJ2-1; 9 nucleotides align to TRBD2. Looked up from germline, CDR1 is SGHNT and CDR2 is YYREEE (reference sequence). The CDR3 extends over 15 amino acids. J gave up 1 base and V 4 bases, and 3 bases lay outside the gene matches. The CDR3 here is CASSGGLASYNEQFF. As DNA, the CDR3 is TGTGCCAGCAGCGGGGGACTAGCTTCCTACAATGAGCAGTTCTTC.

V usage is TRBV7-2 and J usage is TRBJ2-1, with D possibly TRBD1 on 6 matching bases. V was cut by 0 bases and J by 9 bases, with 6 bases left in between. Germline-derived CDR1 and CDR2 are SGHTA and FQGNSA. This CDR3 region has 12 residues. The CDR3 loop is CASSLAGAEQFF. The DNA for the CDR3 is TGTGCCAGCAGCTTAGCGGGGGCTGAGCAGTTCTTC.

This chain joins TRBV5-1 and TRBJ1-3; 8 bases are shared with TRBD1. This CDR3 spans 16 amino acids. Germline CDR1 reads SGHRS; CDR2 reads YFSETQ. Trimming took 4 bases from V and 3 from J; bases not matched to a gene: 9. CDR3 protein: CASSPIGQGNGNTIYF. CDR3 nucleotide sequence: TGCGCCAGCAGCCCAATAGGACAGGGAAATGGAAACACCATATATTTT.

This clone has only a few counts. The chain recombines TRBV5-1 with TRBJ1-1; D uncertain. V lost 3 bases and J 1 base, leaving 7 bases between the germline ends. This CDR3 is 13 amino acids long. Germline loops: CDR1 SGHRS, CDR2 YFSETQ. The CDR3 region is CASSWSGNTEAFF. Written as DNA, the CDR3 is TGCGCCAGCAGCTGGTCAGGGAACACTGAAGCTTTCTTT.